This T cell receptor beta chain was sequenced during a study of blood T cell repertoires in COVID-19. Study summary: COVID-19 samples from acute and convalescent phases originated in the United States, Italy and Spain. The cDNA or gDNA used as material had been derived from T cells, B-cell-depleted T cells, or PBMCs.

Deletions cut 7 bases from V and 3 bases from J, with 13 bases between. From germline, CDR1 is MNHNY and CDR2 SVGAGI (reference sequence). There are 13 residues in the CDR3. Only in-frame clones appear in the TCRdb table, and some are missing; sequencing was by immunoSEQ multiplex PCR. The table has about 220,000 clones, 82% seen once; the top ten hold about 3.8%. This clone appeared a single time. The TCR was taken from an elderly woman with acute or convalescent COVID-19. The gene calls are TRBV6-6 and TRBJ2-7; D is perhaps TRBD1 (5 bases). Sequencing input: peripheral blood. CDR3 amino acids: CASTYERGYEQYF. CDR3 nucleotides: TGTGCCAGCACCTACGAAAGGGGCTACGAGCAGTACTTC.